The 21 T cell receptor beta chains in this list originate from one sample, sequenced in a study of T-cell memory formation after mild COVID-19. TCRdb reprocessed the 5' RACE reads with MiXCR, giving one entry per CDR3 protein. This table holds under 300,000 distinct CDR3 sequences, about 16% found once. The specimen was PBMCs or a T cell subset sorted from them (not recorded which). All receptors come from a man aged 18 to 30 who had mild COVID-19 (a few samples of this study predate the infection). Cell type and time point are not known.

This clonotype was observed a handful of times. The chain has TRBV5-1 and TRBJ1-1; tentatively, D is TRBD1 (5 bases). The germline CDR1 and CDR2 sequences are SGHRS and YFSETQ. The CDR3 is 13 amino acids. The V end was cut by 0 bases, the J end by 7 bases, with 10 bases between. CDR3 protein: CASSLAGGIEAFF. CDR3 nucleotide sequence: TGCGCCAGCAGCTTGGCGGGGGGGATTGAAGCTTTCTTT. The variable domain in full, with the rest retrieved from reference TRBV5-1 and TRBJ1-1, is KAGVTQTPRYLIKTRGQQVTLSCSPISGHRSVSWYQQTPGQGLQFLFEYFSETQRNKGNFPGRFSGRQFSNSRSEMNVSTLELGDSALYLCASSLAGGIEAFFGQGTRLTVV.

This clonotype has at least ten counts. The genes are TRBV6-2 or TRBV6-3 and TRBJ1-5; TRBD1 might be the D (6 bases). Germline V lookup: CDR1 MNHEY, CDR2 SVGEGT. V lost 5 bases and J lost 4, with 15 bases in between. This CDR3 comprises 15 residues. The CDR3 coding sequence is TGTGCCAGCAGTCCCACAGGGAACGGGAATCAGCCCCAGCATTTT. It yields the protein CASSPTGNGNQPQHF.

This chain connects TRBV18 to TRBJ2-7; TRBD1 might be the D (5 bases). V gave up 1 base and J gave up 5 bases, with 15 bases separating them. Germline V lookup: CDR1 KGHSH, CDR2 LQKENI. The CDR3 is 15 residues long. Here the CDR3 DNA reads TGTGCCAGCTCACCACGGTCCAGGGCAAGTGACGAGCAGTACGTC. Protein: CASSPRSRASDEQYV.

V usage is TRBV7-8 and J usage is TRBJ1-3; D remains ambiguous. CDR1 and CDR2 from the germline V gene are SGHVS and FQNEAQ. V was cut by 2 bases and J by 0 bases, with 8 bases left in between. The CDR3 contains 15 residues. CDR3 nucleotides: TGTGCCAGCAGCTTATCGAGTAGCTCTGGAAACACCATATATTTT. This codes for CASSLSSSSGNTIYF. Together with reference TRBV7-8 and TRBJ1-3, the CDR3 gives the full variable domain: GAGVSQSPRYKVAKRGQDVALRCDPISGHVSLFWYQQALGQGPEFLTYFQNEAQLDKSGLPSDRFFAERPEGSVSTLKIQRTQQEDSAVYLCASSLSSSSGNTIYFGEGSWLTVV.

This clonotype was seen ten or more times. The chain employs TRBV4-1 and TRBJ2-1; 10 positions agree with TRBD2. Trimming at V came to 2 bases and at J to 9 bases, leaving 7 bases not matched to a gene. The CDR3 runs 15 residues. CDR1 is MGHRA and CDR2 is YSYEKL in the germline V gene. This CDR3 reads CASSQLAGERGEQFF. For the CDR3, the DNA is TGCGCCAGCAGCCAACTAGCGGGGGAGAGGGGTGAGCAGTTCTTC.

This clonotype was found a few times. The chain has TRBV7-3 and TRBJ2-3, with 8 bases aligning to TRBD2. The trim removed 5 bases at V and 3 bases at J, leaving 10 bases unmatched. Germline CDR1 and CDR2: SGHTA and FQGTGA. This CDR3 is built from 16 residues. CDR3 in amino acids: CASSLGTRGQTDTQYF. The CDR3, as DNA: TGTGCCAGCAGCCTAGGGACTAGAGGGCAAACAGATACGCAGTATTTT. The whole variable domain, filled in from reference TRBV7-3 and TRBJ2-3, reads GAGVSQTPSNKVTEKGKYVELRCDPISGHTALYWYRQSLGQGPEFLIYFQGTGAADDSGLPNDRFFAVRPEGSVSTLKIQRTERGDSAVYLCASSLGTRGQTDTQYFGPGTRLTVL.

The chain joins TRBV27 to TRBJ2-5; the D gene is possibly TRBD2 (5 bases). V dropped 5 bases and J dropped 1 base, with 14 bases sitting between them. The V gene's germline CDR1 is MNHEY and CDR2 SMNVEV (reference sequence). The CDR3 runs to 15 residues. The CDR3 nucleotides read TGTGCCAGCAGTCCGGCTGAGGCGGGCCAAGAGACCCAGTACTTC. It yields the protein CASSPAEAGQETQYF.

This clonotype has more than one count but fewer than ten. This sequence joins TRBV5-5 and TRBJ1-1; 7 bases match TRBD1. The CDR3 totals 15 residues. Germline trimming cut 3 bases from V and 1 base from J; bases unmatched to any gene: 6. Germline-derived CDR1 and CDR2 are SGHKS and YYEKEE (reference sequence). CDR3 sequence reads: CASSYYGTANTEAFF. The CDR3 DNA reads TGTGCCAGCAGCTACTACGGGACAGCGAACACTGAAGCTTTCTTT.

The chain couples TRBV6-5 to TRBJ2-7, with 9 bases aligning to TRBD2. The CDR3 contains 15 residues. V lost 2 bases and J lost 5; bases outside the gene matches: 7. The germline V gene has CDR1 MNHEY and CDR2 SVGAGI. CDR3 in amino acids: CASSYLSSGDDEQYF. The CDR3 nucleotides are TGTGCCAGCAGTTACCTGTCTAGCGGGGACGACGAGCAGTACTTC.

This clonotype occurred a few times. This sequence joins TRBV9 and TRBJ1-1; D unresolved. Germline CDR1 is SGDLS and CDR2 is YYNGEE. This CDR3 contains 13 residues. V was clipped by 3 bases and J by 1 base, with 7 bases between them. CDR3 region: CASSARGNTEAFF. CDR3 DNA: TGTGCCAGCAGCGCCCGGGGGAACACTGAAGCTTTCTTT.

This clonotype has just a few counts. In DNA form, the CDR3 reads TGTGCCAGCAGCCCCGGGGACAGGAACTACGAGCAGTACGTC. The encoded protein is CASSPGDRNYEQYV. The rearrangement links TRBV6-2 or TRBV6-3 to TRBJ2-7; 8 bases line up with TRBD1. Per germline, CDR1 MNHEY and CDR2 SVGEGT. The CDR3 is 14 residues long. With V trimmed by 6 bases and J by 3 bases, 7 bases remained unmatched.

This clonotype was observed a few times. Here the CDR3 reads CASSFKGSYEQYF. The CDR3 DNA reads as TGTGCCAGCAGCTTTAAGGGTTCCTACGAGCAGTACTTC. The chain carries TRBV7-2 and TRBJ2-7, with D hard to call. Trimming took off 3 bases at V and 1 base at J, with 7 bases between the two ends. CDR3 length: 13 residues. The germline gives CDR1 SGHTA, CDR2 FQGNSA.

This chain connects TRBV5-6 to TRBJ2-2; no firm D call. Germline V gives CDR1 SGHDT, CDR2 YYEEEE. The CDR3 is 15 amino acids. The V end was cut by 0 bases, the J end by 2 bases, with 8 bases between. This chain's CDR3 is CASSLALRNTGELFF. The DNA for the CDR3 is TGTGCCAGCAGCTTGGCCTTGAGAAACACCGGGGAGCTGTTTTTT.

This clonotype was recorded a few times. V is TRBV5-1 and J is TRBJ1-2; no clear D. Germline lookup yields CDR1 SGHRS and CDR2 YFSETQ. The CDR3 sequence is 16 residues long. The V gene lost 4 bases and the J gene lost 3 bases, with 19 bases spanning the gap. The CDR3 loop reads CASSAPAGFGDYGYTF. CDR3 coding DNA: TGCGCCAGCAGCGCACCTGCGGGGTTCGGGGACTATGGCTACACCTTC.

This clonotype was detected a few times. V and J are TRBV5-1 and TRBJ2-6; D ambiguous. CDR1 is SGHRS and CDR2 is YFSETQ in the germline V gene. Trimming took off 0 bases at V and 0 bases at J, with 7 bases between the two ends. The CDR3 covers 16 residues. The CDR3, as DNA: TGCGCCAGCAGCTTGGTAGGAGCCTCTGGGGCCAACGTCCTGACTTTC. Its translation is CASSLVGASGANVLTF.

The gene calls are TRBV28 and TRBJ1-2; TRBD1 matches 7 bases. V was pared by 1 base and J by 8 bases, with 7 bases of the junction left unmatched. CDR1 is MDHEN, CDR2 SYDVKM, per germline. CDR3 length equals 14 residues. This CDR3 is CASSLSGGVEGYTF. The CDR3 DNA reads TGTGCCAGCAGTTTATCAGGGGGAGTGGAGGGCTACACCTTC.

The chain is built from TRBV12-3 or TRBV12-4 and TRBJ1-4; 7 nucleotides match TRBD1. The CDR3 spans 15 residues. V was clipped by 1 base and J by 5 bases; unmatched bases: 4. CDR3 region: CASSLGLDRNEKLFF. The CDR3 DNA reads as TGTGCCAGCAGTTTAGGCCTGGACAGGAATGAAAAACTGTTTTTT.

The V gene is TRBV4-1, the J gene TRBJ2-2, with D perhaps matching TRBD2 (7 bases). Germline CDR1 MGHRA, CDR2 YSYEKL. This CDR3 has 14 residues. Trimming removed 4 bases from V and 8 bases from J, with 14 bases in between. CDR3 loop: CASSLLRGTGELFF. The CDR3 nucleotides are TGCGCCAGCAGCCTCCTGCGGGGGACAGGGGAGCTGTTTTTT.

This clonotype was counted between two and nine times. The chain joins TRBV9 to TRBJ2-7; 7 nucleotides match TRBD1. The V gene end was trimmed by 0 bases and the J gene end by 9 bases; junction bases not matched to a gene: 6. CDR3 length equals 13 residues. In germline, CDR1 is SGDLS, CDR2 YYNGEE. The CDR3 DNA follows: TGTGCCAGCAGCGTAGCACAGGGGACCTGGCAGTACTTC. Translation gives CASSVAQGTWQYF.

The sample holds many counts of this clonotype. V gene TRBV28 combines with J gene TRBJ1-5; tentatively, D is TRBD1 (6 bases). Germline CDR1 is MDHEN and CDR2 is SYDVKM. CDR3 length: 13 amino acids. V lost 6 bases to trimming and J lost 0 bases, with 6 bases between them. CDR3 loop: CASRQGSNQPQHF. CDR3 nucleotides: TGTGCCAGCAGACAGGGTAGCAATCAGCCCCAGCATTTT.

There are a few counts of this clonotype. The rearrangement links TRBV5-6 to TRBJ1-3, with D perhaps TRBD1 (5 bases). Germline assignment: CDR1 SGHDT and CDR2 YYEEEE. The CDR3 runs 14 residues. Between the trimmed V and J ends, which lost 3 bases and 0 bases, there was a span of 7 bases. The CDR3 region is CASSSGYSGNTIYF. The CDR3 coding sequence is TGTGCCAGCAGCTCAGGGTACTCTGGAAACACCATATATTTT.